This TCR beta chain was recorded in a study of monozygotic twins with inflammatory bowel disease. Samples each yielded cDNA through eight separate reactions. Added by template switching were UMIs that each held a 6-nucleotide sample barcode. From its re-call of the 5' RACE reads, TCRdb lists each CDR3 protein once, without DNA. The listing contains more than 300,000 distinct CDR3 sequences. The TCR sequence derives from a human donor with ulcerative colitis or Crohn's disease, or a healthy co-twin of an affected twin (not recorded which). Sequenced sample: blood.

The CDR3 sequence: CSAEGTSFTSEQYF. The chain employs TRBV20-1 and TRBJ2-7; TCRdb gives TRBD2 as the D gene, but with no DNA this cannot be confirmed. Looked up from germline, CDR1 is DFQATT and CDR2 is SNEGSKA (reference sequence). The CDR3 spans 14 residues.